Following are 28 T cell receptor beta chains from one sample sequenced in a study of radiation and T cells in renal cell carcinoma. Repertoires were generated with immunoSEQ multiplex PCR, while TCRdb's copy carries only in-frame clones and drops some. The sample has around 180,000 clones; around 89% are singletons. Time point defined: blood 4 weeks post-SBRT, at nephrectomy. The treatment denotes: 15 Gy SBRT to primary tumor, nephrectomy 4 weeks later. The sequencing used blood, collected from a patient whose treatment included radiotherapy and nephrectomy. These receptors all come from a woman between 50 and 59 years old with renal cell carcinoma.

This chain joins TRBV6-1 and TRBJ1-5; unclear D gene. Germline assignment: CDR1 MNHNS and CDR2 SASEGT. The V and J ends lost 2 bases and 2 bases respectively, with 19 bases between them. The CDR3 loop spans 18 amino acids. The CDR3 spells CASSELPPTLLGNQPQHF. The DNA for the CDR3 is TGTGCCAGCAGTGAATTACCCCCTACACTCCTGGGCAATCAGCCCCAGCATTTT.

The chain combines TRBV5-1 with TRBJ2-1, with D possibly being TRBD1 or TRBD2 (6 bases each). CDR1 and CDR2 (germline): SGHRS, YFSETQ. V was shortened by 2 bases and J by 4 bases, with 10 bases between the two germline ends. CDR3 size: 14 residues. The DNA for the CDR3 is TGCGCCAGCAGCTTCGGGGGCCAGTACAATGAGCAGTTCTTC. Translating gives CASSFGGQYNEQFF.

V gene TRBV10-3 combines with J gene TRBJ2-5, with TRBD1 identical over 7 bases. In germline, CDR1 is ENHRY, CDR2 SYGVKD. Losses at the gene ends were 2 bases for V and 4 bases for J; bases not matched to a gene: 1. This CDR3 comprises 13 residues. In DNA form, the CDR3 reads TGTGCCATCAGTGAGACAGGGGTAGAGACCCAGTACTTC. This sequence encodes CAISETGVETQYF.

This clone was observed a few times. The genes are TRBV7-8 and TRBJ2-1; D perhaps matches TRBD2 (6 bases). CDR1 SGHVS and CDR2 FQNEAQ come from the germline V gene. This CDR3 is 13 amino acids long. The V and J ends lost 4 bases and 10 bases respectively, with 14 bases between them. In DNA form, the CDR3 reads TGTGCCAGCAGCTCGGGACTTGGCTCGGAGCAGTTCTTC. Translation gives CASSSGLGSEQFF.

This clone came up a few times. V and J are TRBV5-1 and TRBJ2-5; D is undetermined. This CDR3 is 11 amino acids long. CDR1 SGHRS and CDR2 YFSETQ come from the germline V gene. With 4 bases removed from V and 3 bases from J, the gap between germline ends came to 4 bases. The CDR3 spells CASSAEETQYF. The CDR3 coding sequence is TGCGCCAGCAGCGCAGAAGAGACCCAGTACTTC.

The rearrangement joins TRBV6-4 to TRBJ1-1, with D perhaps TRBD1 (5 bases). Looked up from germline, CDR1 is MRHNA and CDR2 is SNTAGT. The CDR3 sequence is 15 residues long. V was pared by 7 bases and J by 6 bases, with 21 bases between. CDR3 in DNA: TGTGCCAGCACCGACGGCGTAGGGGAGAAGTCTGAAGCTTTCTTT. Amino acids: CASTDGVGEKSEAFF.

The J gene is TRBJ2-7, the V gene TRBV5-5; D not resolved. The CDR3 extends over 13 amino acids. Trimming removed 0 bases from V and 3 bases from J, with 7 bases in between. Germline assignment: CDR1 SGHKS and CDR2 YYEKEE (reference sequence). The CDR3 spells CASSLGTNYEQYF. The CDR3 DNA reads TGTGCCAGCAGCTTGGGGACGAACTACGAGCAGTACTTC. The full variable domain, with the rest looked up from reference TRBV5-5 and TRBJ2-7, is DAGVTQSPTHLIKTRGQQVTLRCSPISGHKSVSWYQQVLGQGPQFIFQYYEKEERGRGNFPDRFSARQFPNYSSELNVNALLLGDSALYLCASSLGTNYEQYFGPGTRLTVT.

The table lists this clone with a few counts. The chain recombines TRBV7-9 with TRBJ2-7, with D possibly being TRBD2 (5 bases). This CDR3 spans 13 amino acids. Trimming pared 1 base from V and 7 bases from J, leaving 11 bases between. CDR1 and CDR2 from the germline V gene are SEHNR and FQNEAQ (reference sequence). The CDR3 DNA is TGTGCCAGCAGCTTAGACGGGGTCCGGGAGCAGTACTTC. This sequence encodes CASSLDGVREQYF.

The chain carries TRBV7-2 and TRBJ1-5; 7 bases map to TRBD1. V dropped 5 bases and J dropped 6; count of bases not matched to a gene: 10. The germline V gene encodes CDR1 SGHTA and CDR2 FQGNSA. This CDR3 has 15 amino acids. CDR3 bases: TGTGCCAGCAGCCGACAGACAGGGACAACTCAGCCCCAGCATTTT. It specifies CASSRQTGTTQPQHF.

This chain connects TRBV19 to TRBJ1-1; 9 bases fit TRBD1. Unmatched junction bases numbered 13, after V lost 4 bases and J lost 1 base. Per germline, CDR1 LNHDA and CDR2 SQIVND (reference sequence). The CDR3 sequence is 18 residues long. Written as DNA, the CDR3 is TGTGCCAGTAGTACATCCGGGACAGGGTCTCTCGGGAACACTGAAGCTTTCTTT. It yields the protein CASSTSGTGSLGNTEAFF.

The rearrangement uses TRBV6-1 and TRBJ2-5, with TRBD2 as a possible D gene (5 bases). Trimming removed 7 bases at V and 1 base at J, with 13 bases between. CDR3 length: 14 residues. Germline CDR1 and CDR2: MNHNS and SASEGT. The CDR3: CASTRVSAQETQYF. In DNA, the CDR3 is TGTGCCAGCACGAGGGTTTCAGCCCAAGAGACCCAGTACTTC.

The gene calls are TRBV4-1 and TRBJ2-7; 8 bases match TRBD1. Trimming cost V 2 bases and J 6 bases; bases outside gene matches: 6. Germline CDR1 is MGHRA and CDR2 is YSYEKL. The CDR3 consists of 14 residues. This chain's CDR3 is CASSQWTGKGEQYF. The DNA for the CDR3 is TGCGCCAGCAGCCAATGGACAGGGAAGGGCGAGCAGTACTTC.

This sequence joins TRBV7-6 and TRBJ1-2; TRBD1 is a possible D gene (6 bases). This CDR3 comprises 15 residues. V was trimmed by 2 bases and J by 2 bases, leaving 12 bases between them. Germline V CDR1 and CDR2: SGHVS, FNYEAQ. For the CDR3, the DNA is TGTGCCAGCAGCTTACACAGGGATGCCAACTATGGCTACACCTTC. This translates into CASSLHRDANYGYTF.

This clone was seen a handful of times. The chain uses TRBV6-6 and TRBJ1-1; unclear D gene. The V end lost 6 bases, the J end lost 1 base, and 9 bases lay between the germline ends. Germline CDR1 reads MNHNY; CDR2 reads SVGAGI (reference sequence). This CDR3 is 13 amino acids long. The CDR3: CASSSAQNTEAFF. The CDR3 bases are TGTGCCAGCAGCTCGGCCCAGAACACTGAAGCTTTCTTT.

The chain links TRBV7-8 to TRBJ1-2; 8 bases are a match to TRBD1. Germline V lookup: CDR1 SGHVS, CDR2 FQNEAQ. J lost 7 bases, V lost 5 bases, and 15 bases had no gene match. The length of the CDR3 is 16 residues. The CDR3 loop is CASSPVRWQGAGGYTF. The CDR3 DNA follows: TGTGCCAGCAGCCCCGTTAGATGGCAGGGGGCTGGTGGCTACACCTTC.

The chain is built from TRBV5-1 and TRBJ2-1, with D possibly being TRBD2 (5 bases). The ends were cut back, 0 bases at V and 6 bases at J, with 13 bases in the middle. The CDR3 sequence is 15 residues long. Germline CDR1 is SGHRS and CDR2 is YFSETQ. The CDR3 DNA follows: TGCGCCAGCAGCTTGGTAGTAGCGACTGGCAATGAGCAGTTCTTC. As protein: CASSLVVATGNEQFF.

CDR3 loop: CATQRGAASGYGYTF. In nucleotides, the CDR3 is TGTGCCACCCAGAGGGGGGCGGCCTCGGGTTATGGCTACACCTTC. The chain recombines TRBV28 with TRBJ1-2; weak D call: TRBD1 (6 bases). Looked up from germline, CDR1 is MDHEN and CDR2 is SYDVKM. Trimming pared 10 bases from V and 5 bases from J, leaving 23 bases between. This CDR3 contains 15 residues.

The rearrangement uses TRBV7-2 and TRBJ1-1; D not resolved. There are 16 residues in the CDR3. CDR1 and CDR2 from the germline V gene are SGHTA and FQGNSA. V was trimmed by 5 bases and J by 1 base, leaving 17 bases between them. CDR3: CASSPLASAGNTEAFF. Here the CDR3 DNA reads TGTGCCAGCAGCCCTTTAGCTTCAGCTGGGAACACTGAAGCTTTCTTT.

This chain links TRBV5-1 with TRBJ2-2; perhaps TRBD1 as D (6 bases). Germline assignment: CDR1 SGHRS and CDR2 YFSETQ. The CDR3 covers 18 residues. The V gene lost 0 bases and the J gene lost 0 bases, with 15 bases spanning the gap. The CDR3 DNA reads TGCGCCAGCAGCTTGGAATCGGGACACGGACCGAACACCGGGGAGCTGTTTTTT. It translates to CASSLESGHGPNTGELFF.

This chain uses TRBV7-9 with TRBJ1-1; 9 bases line up with TRBD1. The germline V gene encodes CDR1 SEHNR and CDR2 FQNEAQ (reference sequence). The CDR3 is made up of 15 amino acids. V lost 3 bases and J lost 5; bases outside the gene matches: 7. For the CDR3, the DNA is TGTGCCAGCAGCTTCGAACAGGGGGCAGTTACTGAAGCTTTCTTT. Amino acids: CASSFEQGAVTEAFF.

The gene calls are TRBV9 and TRBJ1-1; a possible D gene is TRBD1 (5 bases). Germline V gene data show CDR1 as SGDLS and CDR2 as YYNGEE. This CDR3 has 13 amino acids. Trimming removed 2 bases at V and 4 bases at J, with 9 bases between. The CDR3 sequence: CASSVRGATEAFF. CDR3 nucleotides: TGTGCCAGCAGCGTTAGGGGTGCCACTGAAGCTTTCTTT.

The chain joins TRBV6-5 to TRBJ2-2, with a weak D call TRBD1 (5 bases). V was shortened by 5 bases and J by 4 bases, with 8 bases between the two germline ends. The CDR3 consists of 13 residues. Per germline, CDR1 MNHEY and CDR2 SVGAGI. CDR3 residues: CASSVDSTGELFF. The CDR3 DNA reads as TGTGCCAGCAGTGTTGACAGCACCGGGGAGCTGTTTTTT.

The chain uses TRBV9 and TRBJ1-1; D gene ambiguous. CDR1 and CDR2 from the germline V gene are SGDLS and YYNGEE. Trimming pared 0 bases from V and 5 bases from J, leaving 8 bases between. This CDR3 has 13 residues. The CDR3 is CASSVETRTEAFF. CDR3 DNA: TGTGCCAGCAGCGTAGAAACCAGGACTGAAGCTTTCTTT.

The genes are TRBV4-2 and TRBJ2-2; TRBD1 might be the D (5 bases). The V gene's germline CDR1 is LGHNA and CDR2 YNFKEQ. Deletions cut 0 bases from V and 1 base from J, with 9 bases between. The CDR3 is 16 residues long. Written as DNA, the CDR3 is TGTGCCAGCAGCCAAGAGGCCAGGGAGAACACCGGGGAGCTGTTTTTT. Its translation is CASSQEARENTGELFF.

The sample holds one count of this clone. The V call is TRBV7-2, the J call TRBJ1-1, with a weak D call TRBD1 (6 bases). The germline V gene encodes CDR1 SGHTA and CDR2 FQGNSA. The CDR3 contains 15 residues. V was pared by 5 bases and J by 0 bases, with 13 bases between. CDR3: CASSPQGQMNTEAFF. The CDR3, as DNA: TGTGCCAGCAGCCCCCAAGGACAGATGAACACTGAAGCTTTCTTT.

The rearrangement uses TRBV19 and TRBJ2-2; 13 bases line up with TRBD2. Trimming removed 5 bases from V and 0 bases from J; junction bases left unmatched: 6. Germline assignment: CDR1 LNHDA and CDR2 SQIVND (reference sequence). The CDR3 length is 18 residues. CDR3 coding DNA: TGTGCCAGTAGTTTCTCGACTAGCGGGGGGTCGAACACCGGGGAGCTGTTTTTT. Translation gives CASSFSTSGGSNTGELFF.

This sequence joins TRBV6-1 and TRBJ1-1, with D uncertain. CDR1 MNHNS and CDR2 SASEGT come from the germline V gene. V dropped 0 bases and J dropped 1 base, with 6 bases sitting between them. The CDR3 totals 14 residues. For the CDR3, the DNA is TGTGCCAGCAGTGAAGCGCCAGGGAACACTGAAGCTTTCTTT. It yields the protein CASSEAPGNTEAFF.

This sequence joins TRBV10-2 and TRBJ1-5; 7 bases map to TRBD1. Germline CDR1 reads WSHSY; CDR2 reads SAAADI. With V trimmed by 10 bases and J by 3 bases, 12 bases remained unmatched. The length of the CDR3 is 15 residues. In nucleotides, the CDR3 is TGCGCCACCAACGGGGACAGCCTAGTCAATCAGCCCCAGCATTTT. Translated: CATNGDSLVNQPQHF.